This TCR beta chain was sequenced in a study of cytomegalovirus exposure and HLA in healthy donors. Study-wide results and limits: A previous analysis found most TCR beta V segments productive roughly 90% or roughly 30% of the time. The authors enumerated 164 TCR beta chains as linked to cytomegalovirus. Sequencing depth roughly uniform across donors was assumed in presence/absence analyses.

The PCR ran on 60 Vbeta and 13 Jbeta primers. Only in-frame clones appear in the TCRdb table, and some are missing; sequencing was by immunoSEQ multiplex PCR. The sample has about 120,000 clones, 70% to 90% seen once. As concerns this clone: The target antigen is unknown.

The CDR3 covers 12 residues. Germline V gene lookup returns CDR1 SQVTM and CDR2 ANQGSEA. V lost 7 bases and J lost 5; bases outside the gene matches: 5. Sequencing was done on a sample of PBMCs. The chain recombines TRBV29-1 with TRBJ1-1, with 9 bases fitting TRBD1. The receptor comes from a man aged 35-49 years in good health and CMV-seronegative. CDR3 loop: CSAGQGRTEAFF. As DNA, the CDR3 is TGCAGCGCGGGACAGGGAAGAACTGAAGCTTTCTTT.